This T cell receptor (beta chain) appears in the sequencing data of a study of blood T cell repertoires in COVID-19 (dated by TCRdb to 2020 to 2021). With respect to the entire study: Samples covering the acute and convalescent phases of COVID-19 were provided by collaborators in the United States, Italy and Spain. Sample metadata almost always included a de-identified subject ID, COVID-19 status, age in years and sex. The samples were drawn from the first 160 participants of the ongoing ImmuneRACE study and from 1,254 subjects provided by 6 global collaborators. The material from the prospective study consisted of cDNA or gDNA derived from T cells, B-cell-depleted T cells, or PBMCs. Subjects who had been exposed to COVID-19, were actively infected with it, or had recovered from it provided the deeply sampled blood TCRbeta repertoires that made up the dataset. Where available, HLA class I and class II types were obtained from metadata supplied by the sample provider rather than from assay-based typing. The repertoires were released in a freely available public database intended as a resource for research on the immune response to SARS-CoV-2.

TCRbeta CDR3 regions were amplified from genomic DNA using the immunoSEQ Assay, a bias-controlled multiplex PCR. Per the source publication's procedure: Nucleated cell counts per sample were estimated from amplification of reference gene primers within the assay. Sequence reads were collapsed and filtered to measure the absolute abundance of every unique TCRbeta CDR3 rearrangement. For each sample, productive Simpson clonality was calculated by taking the square root of Simpson's diversity index across productive rearrangements. The source is immuneACCESS, and TCRdb retained only in-frame sequences with V and J called. Part of the clones is not carried over; for the studies checked, unresolved V genes explain less than half of this, and the remainder is unexplained. V and J calls and clone size follow that table, whereas D and trimming were derived from the DNA. For this sample the table gives more than 150,000 clones, of which approximately 80% were detected only once. The ten top clones hold 13% of the sample.

From its cysteine to its phenylalanine, the CDR3 spans 18 amino acids. Only the CDR3 part of the read is kept: 54 bases, read in frame from the first base. For CDR1 and CDR2, the germline V gene (reference sequence) lists LGHDT and YNNKEL. The junction shows trimming of 3 bases on V and 8 bases on J, and the gene matches do not reach 11 bases of it. A second Seattle source provided samples from volunteer blood donors who had recovered from COVID-19. Collaborating institutions collected whole blood in K2EDTA tubes following their own protocols. For TCRbeta analysis, collaborator samples were shipped as frozen whole blood, as isolated PBMCs, or as DNA extracted from either sample type. What the authors observed across the whole study: Clinical and demographic metadata were provided uncurated, with the amount varying by source and participant.

Comments on this clone: Its antigen target is currently unknown. Base qualities are missing; no much larger clone stands one base away.

The source of this sequence is a man in his 70s who had recovered from COVID-19. Sequencing input: peripheral blood. The V and J genes are TRBV3-1 (or the pseudogene TRBV3-2) and TRBJ2-1, and 15 bases in between align with TRBD2. The CDR3 is CASSQASRTSGRAHEQFF. DNA sequence: TGTGCCAGCAGCCAGGCCTCCCGGACTAGCGGGAGGGCCCATGAGCAGTTCTTC.